This T cell receptor (beta chain) was found in a study of T-cell reconstitution after alpha-beta-depleted transplantation in children. Study-level results: Hyperexpanded clones declined; after one year, newly produced T cells mostly supplied diversity. Surviving recipient T cells and intrathymic progenitors accounted for some patients' high TCRbeta diversity at day 60. Several hundred rapidly expanded clones from non-depleted graft cells reportedly supplied alpha-beta T cells about two months post-transplant.

On this clonotype itself: The antigen remains unidentified.

The CDR3 consists of 19 residues. V lost 2 bases, J lost 0 bases, and 15 bases stayed unmatched. The germline V gene has CDR1 DFQATT and CDR2 SNEGSKA (reference sequence). The library targeted TCRbeta and was prepared with unique molecular identifiers. TCRdb independently ran MiXCR on the PCR reads; one entry per CDR3 protein. The sample lists some 830,000 distinct CDR3 sequences, 15% to 20% occurring once. The rearrangement joins TRBV20-1 to TRBJ2-3; the match to TRBD2 covers 9 bases. This sequence originates from a male patient between 10 and 17 years old who had a stem cell transplant for acute lymphoblastic leukemia, so the T cells may come from the graft donor. Here the sequenced sample was PBMCs, mostly from graft donor cells, taken 360 days after TCRalphabeta/CD19-depleted stem cell transplant. CDR3 loop: CSARLWRLAGHTSTDTQYF. Written as DNA, the CDR3 is TGCAGTGCTAGATTGTGGCGTCTAGCGGGACATACTAGCACAGATACGCAGTATTTT.